The 25 T cell receptor beta chains below all came from one sample that was sequenced in a study of T cell clonality in common variable immunodeficiency. TCRdb's table, derived via immunoSEQ multiplex PCR, lists solely in-frame clones and lacks some. This sample comprises tens of thousands of clones, none seen once only. Sequences were obtained from peripheral blood mononuclear cells. Every receptor here comes from a person aged 18 to 75 in good health.

This clone was observed at least ten times. The CDR3 is cut off 3 residues early in the read; its end comes from the germline J gene. J is TRBJ1-1 and V is TRBV12-3 or TRBV12-4; 11 positions agree with TRBD1. V shed 6 bases and J 5 bases; nucleotides not matched to a gene: 11. This CDR3 is 16 amino acids long. The sequenced CDR3 bases are TGTGCCAGCAGCCTTGGACAGGGGGCGTCTGGGACTGAA. Residues: CASSLGQGASGTE. The full CDR3 protein is CASSLGQGASGTEAFF.

This clone was seen at least ten times. The CDR3 end is not reached by the read, which stops 3 residues before it; the germline J gene fills it in. The chain carries TRBV19 and TRBJ1-2; a weak D match, TRBD1 (6 bases). The CDR3 consists of 15 residues. Germline CDR1 LNHDA, CDR2 SQIVND (reference sequence). The ends were cut back, 4 bases at V and 1 base at J, with 13 bases in the middle. Partial CDR3 DNA: TGTGCCAGTAGTACTACAGGGCCTTATAACTATGGC. Translating gives CASSTTGPYNYG. The full CDR3 sequence reads CASSTTGPYNYGYTF.

This clone was recorded at least ten times. The CDR3 reads CASSLAGGINEQFF. The part of the CDR3 DNA that was read is TGTGCCAGCAGCTTGGCGGGGGGAATCAATGAG. The chain employs TRBV11-2 and TRBJ2-1; 8 bases match TRBD2. The CDR3 end falls 3 residues outside the read, so it is completed with the germline J gene. This CDR3 is built from 14 residues. Germline CDR1 SGHAT, CDR2 FQNNGV. The V segment lost 3 bases and the J segment 6 bases; nucleotides outside the gene matches: 4. Based on the CDR3 plus reference TRBV11-2 and TRBJ2-1, the full variable domain is EAGVAQSPRYKIIEKRQSVAFWCNPISGHATLYWYQQILGQGPKLLIQFQNNGVVDDSQLPKDRFSAERLKGVDSTLKIQPAKLEDSAVYLCASSLAGGINEQFFGPGTRLTVL.

This clone occurred many times. The missing CDR3 end, 3 residues past where the read stops, is filled in from the germline J gene. Other DNA sequences within the sample encode an identical CDR3. The V call is TRBV7-3, the J call TRBJ2-1; 8 bases fit TRBD2. Germline CDR1 SGHTA, CDR2 FQGTGA. V was clipped by 3 bases and J by 6 bases; unmatched bases: 7. The CDR3 spans 15 residues. CDR3 sequence reads: CASSFRGLAFNEQFF. The CDR3 DNA, read in part, is TGTGCCAGCAGCTTTCGAGGACTAGCCTTCAATGAG. The variable domain in full, with the rest retrieved from reference TRBV7-3 and TRBJ2-1, is GAGVSQTPSNKVTEKGKYVELRCDPISGHTALYWYRQSLGQGPEFLIYFQGTGAADDSGLPNDRFFAVRPEGSVSTLKIQRTERGDSAVYLCASSFRGLAFNEQFFGPGTRLTVL.

This clone was observed at least ten times. The read halts 3 residues ahead of the CDR3 end, with the missing end drawn from the germline J gene. This chain joins TRBV20-1 and TRBJ2-7, with 7 bases fitting TRBD1. The CDR3 consists of 15 residues. V trimming: 0 bases; J trimming: 3 bases; junction bases outside the gene matches: 8. CDR1 is DFQATT and CDR2 is SNEGSKA in the germline V gene (reference sequence). CDR3 in amino acids: CSARDGTGAGYEQYF. CDR3 bases read: TGCAGTGCTAGAGATGGCACAGGGGCGGGCTACGAG.

At least ten counts were recorded for this clone. CDR3 bases read: TGCGCCAGCAGTGATTCAAAACAGGGAAACACCAGTGAAAAA. Translation: CASSDSKQGNTSEK. The full CDR3 is CASSDSKQGNTSEKLFF. The chain is built from TRBV10-1 and TRBJ1-4; maybe TRBD1 (6 bases). With the read ending 3 residues before the CDR3 end, the germline J gene is used to fill in that end. CDR3 size: 17 residues. CDR1 is WNHNN and CDR2 is SYGVQD in the germline V gene (reference sequence). The ends were cut back, 3 bases at V and 7 bases at J, with 21 bases in the middle.

Ten or more counts support this clone. The sequence runs out 3 residues before the end of the CDR3; the remainder is reconstructed from the germline J gene. V is TRBV7-8 and J is TRBJ1-2; the match to TRBD1 covers 7 bases. The CDR3 consists of 15 residues. Germline CDR1 reads SGHVS; CDR2 reads FQNEAQ. The V segment lost 5 bases and the J segment 5 bases; nucleotides outside the gene matches: 11. CDR3 DNA, as far as it was read: TGTGCCAGCAGCGCCGACCTGACAGGGAAGTATGGC. The encoded protein is CASSADLTGKYG. In full, the CDR3 is CASSADLTGKYGYTF.

This clone was seen repeatedly, ten times or more. The CDR3 end falls 3 residues outside the read, so it is completed with the germline J gene. The gene calls are TRBV18 and TRBJ2-5; 9 bases line up with TRBD1. V gave up 0 bases and J gave up 7 bases; unmatched junction bases: 9. The CDR3 loop spans 16 amino acids. Germline lookup yields CDR1 KGHSH and CDR2 LQKENI. The CDR3 sequence is CASSPPTGTGRRTQYF. The sequenced part of the CDR3 DNA is TGTGCCAGCTCACCACCGACCGGGACAGGGCGGAGGACC.

This clone was picked up many times. The observed sequence ends 3 residues before the CDR3 terminus, with the missing tail filled in from the germline J gene. The rearrangement uses TRBV5-1 and TRBJ2-1, with 11 bases lining up with TRBD1. The CDR3 has 15 amino acids. CDR1 SGHRS and CDR2 YFSETQ come from the germline V gene. Germline trimming cut 4 bases from V and 7 bases from J; bases unmatched to any gene: 7. CDR3 loop: CASSPWDRGDNEQFF. The DNA read from the CDR3 is TGCGCCAGCAGCCCCTGGGACAGGGGGGATAATGAG.

By share, this clone counts as medium-sized. The read finishes 3 residues shy of the CDR3 end, and the germline J gene is used to complete it. The chain combines TRBV5-6 with TRBJ2-5; 7 bases match TRBD1. V lost 0 bases to trimming and J lost 2 bases; unmatched junction nucleotides: 4. Germline lookup yields CDR1 SGHDT and CDR2 YYEEEE. There are 15 residues in the CDR3. CDR3 DNA, as far as it was read: TGTGCCAGCAGCTTGGCGGGCAGGGGGCAAGAGACC. Protein product: CASSLAGRGQET. The whole CDR3 protein reads CASSLAGRGQETQYF.

This clone came up many times. The read ends 3 residues shy of where the CDR3 ends; the end is completed using the germline J gene. This chain connects TRBV18 to TRBJ2-1; the match to TRBD2 covers 9 bases. The trim removed 6 bases at V and 7 bases at J, leaving 7 bases unmatched. The V gene's germline CDR1 is KGHSH and CDR2 LQKENI. This CDR3 has 14 residues. The part of the CDR3 DNA that was read is TGTGCCAGCTCGTCAAGCGGGAGGATAAATGAG. This translates into CASSSSGRINE. The whole CDR3 sequence is CASSSSGRINEQFF.

This clone was seen repeatedly, ten times or more. The sequenced fragment ends 3 residues before the CDR3 boundary, so the rest is inferred from the germline J gene. The V call is TRBV5-1, the J call TRBJ2-1; 8 bases fit TRBD1. The CDR3 has 14 amino acids. Germline V gene lookup returns CDR1 SGHRS and CDR2 YFSETQ. The V gene end was trimmed by 0 bases and the J gene end by 8 bases; junction bases not matched to a gene: 4. The CDR3 region is CASSLGQGKDEQFF. Incomplete CDR3 DNA: TGCGCCAGCAGCTTGGGACAGGGGAAGGATGAG.

This clone showed up many times. The CDR3 is cut off 3 residues early in the read; its end comes from the germline J gene. Other DNA sequences in this specimen translate into the identical CDR3. The rearrangement joins TRBV5-6 to TRBJ1-2; D remains ambiguous. V gave up 4 bases and J gave up 4 bases, with 11 bases separating them. This CDR3 comprises 13 residues. CDR1 is SGHDT and CDR2 is YYEEEE in the germline V gene. CDR3 sequence reads: CASSPGRFYGYTF. The DNA read from the CDR3 is TGTGCCAGCAGCCCGGGTCGTTTCTATGGC.

Remarks on this clone: The DNA ends 3 residues before the CDR3 does, and the rest of the CDR3 is filled in from the germline J gene. This rearrangement joins TRBV5-1 to TRBJ2-2; D might be TRBD1 (6 bases). The CDR3 is 15 amino acids. Germline V gene sequence: CDR1 SGHRS, CDR2 YFSETQ. The CDR3 DNA, read in part, is TGCGCCAGCAGCTTGATGGGGGCAACTAATGAAAAG. It encodes CASSLMGATNEK. The whole CDR3 protein is CASSLMGATNEKLFF.

At least ten counts were recorded for this clone. The read is 3 residues too short to cover the CDR3 end, so that end is filled in from the germline J gene. The chain uses TRBV20-1 and TRBJ1-1; 11 bases align to TRBD1. Germline CDR1 and CDR2: DFQATT and SNEGSKA (reference sequence). V was clipped by 0 bases and J by 5 bases; unmatched bases: 5. The CDR3 loop spans 15 amino acids. The CDR3 sequence: CSARDQGQGDTEAFF. Incomplete CDR3 DNA: TGCAGTGCTAGAGACCAGGGACAGGGGGATACTGAA.

This clone appeared many times. The read ends 3 residues early relative to the CDR3; the germline J gene fills the gap. V is TRBV4-2 and J is TRBJ1-6; 7 bases map to TRBD1. The germline CDR1 and CDR2 sequences are LGHNA and YNFKEQ. CDR3 length: 16 amino acids. The V and J ends lost 3 bases and 7 bases, in that order; junction bases with no gene match: 9. The CDR3 here is CASSQDRLIGNSPLHF. CDR3 bases read: TGTGCCAGCAGCCAGGACAGGCTTATTGGGAATTCACCC.

The sample holds many counts of this clone. The read gets to within 3 residues of the CDR3 end, and the germline J gene fills in the rest. The gene calls are TRBV5-1 and TRBJ2-3, with TRBD1 matching 8 bases. J gave up 4 bases and V 4 bases, and 2 bases lay outside the gene matches. This CDR3 contains 13 residues. CDR1 and CDR2 from the germline V gene are SGHRS and YFSETQ. The CDR3 here is CASSVDRADTQYF. The DNA read from the CDR3 is TGCGCCAGCAGCGTGGACAGGGCAGATACG.

This clone showed up many times. The read falls 3 residues short of the CDR3 end, and the missing part is taken from the germline J gene. This chain connects TRBV28 to TRBJ2-7; D ambiguous. The germline V gene encodes CDR1 MDHEN and CDR2 SYDVKM. The V and J ends lost 5 bases and 4 bases respectively, with 9 bases between them. This CDR3 has 12 amino acids. CDR3 amino acids: CASSTPGYEQYF. CDR3 DNA, as far as it was read: TGTGCCAGCAGTACACCCGGGTACGAG. Based on the CDR3 plus reference TRBV28 and TRBJ2-7, the full variable domain is DVKVTQSSRYLVKRTGEKVFLECVQDMDHENMFWYRQDPGLGLRLIYFSYDVKMKEKGDIPEGYSVSREKKERFSLILESASTNQTSMYLCASSTPGYEQYFGPGTRLTVT.

This clone was counted many times. With the read ending 3 residues before the CDR3 end, the germline J gene is used to fill in that end. This chain links TRBV5-1 with TRBJ1-2; D perhaps matches TRBD1 (5 bases). Trimming stripped 0 bases from V and 3 bases from J, with 15 bases between. Germline assignment: CDR1 SGHRS and CDR2 YFSETQ. CDR3 length: 16 amino acids. CDR3 DNA (partial): TGCGCCAGCAGCTTGGGGGGGACCTCGGGGGACTATGGC. Protein sequence: CASSLGGTSGDYG. The complete CDR3 reads CASSLGGTSGDYGYTF.

The CDR3 bases that were read are TGTGCCAGCAGCCCAGTAGGCCTAGCGGGCAATGAG. This encodes CASSPVGLAGNE. The full CDR3 reads CASSPVGLAGNEQFF. The chain carries TRBV7-9 and TRBJ2-1; 8 nucleotides align to TRBD2. The sequence runs out 3 residues before the end of the CDR3; the remainder is reconstructed from the germline J gene. The length of the CDR3 is 15 residues. The V and J ends lost 5 bases and 6 bases, in that order; junction bases with no gene match: 9. The V gene's germline CDR1 is SEHNR and CDR2 FQNEAQ (reference sequence).

This clone was detected only a few times. At one end the junction does not follow the germline gene, possibly because of a read error. The read is 3 residues too short to cover the CDR3 end, so that end is filled in from the germline J gene. This sample includes further DNA sequences coding for the same CDR3. The chain uses TRBV20-1 and TRBJ1-3, with D perhaps matching TRBD1 (5 bases). In germline, CDR1 is DFQATT, CDR2 SNEGSKA (reference sequence). The CDR3 has 14 amino acids. The CDR3 sequence: CSAKGSVERNTIYF. The DNA read from the CDR3 is TGCAGTGCAAAGGGGTCGGTGGAGAGAAACACA.

In this sample, this clone turned up many times. The missing CDR3 end, 3 residues past where the read stops, is filled in from the germline J gene. This chain uses TRBV5-1 with TRBJ2-1; tentative D call: TRBD2 (5 bases). CDR1 and CDR2 from the germline V gene are SGHRS and YFSETQ. Trimming cost V 6 bases and J 1 base, with 14 bases left between them. The CDR3 spans 15 residues. CDR3 loop: CASKRESGSYNEQFF. The sequenced CDR3 bases are TGCGCCAGCAAAAGGGAAAGCGGTTCCTACAATGAG.

This clone showed up just a few times. From the germline J gene comes the end of the CDR3, since the read stops 3 residues before it. The chain uses TRBV5-1 and TRBJ2-1, with 10 positions matching TRBD2. Germline CDR1 and CDR2: SGHRS and YFSETQ. This CDR3 contains 15 residues. V shed 6 bases and J 4 bases; nucleotides not matched to a gene: 7. The CDR3 DNA, read in part, is TGCGCCAGCAAACCAAGCGGGAGGGATTACAATGAG. Its translation: CASKPSGRDYNE. The CDR3, in full, reads CASKPSGRDYNEQFF.

This clone has at least ten counts. CDR3 sequence: CASSRPGTTFNEQFF. CDR3 DNA (partial): TGTGCCAGCAGCAGACCCGGGACTACCTTCAATGAG. The chain has TRBV19 and TRBJ2-1, with TRBD2 identical over 7 bases. The DNA ends 3 residues before the CDR3 does, and the rest of the CDR3 is filled in from the germline J gene. V was clipped by 9 bases and J by 6 bases; unmatched bases: 14. The CDR3 runs 15 residues. Germline-derived CDR1 and CDR2 are LNHDA and SQIVND (reference sequence).

This clone has a count of ten or more. The read stops 3 residues short of the end of the CDR3; the missing end is completed from the germline J gene. This rearrangement joins TRBV19 to TRBJ2-4, with 9 bases matching TRBD2. V lost 5 bases, J lost 1 base, and 9 bases stayed unmatched. Germline V gives CDR1 LNHDA, CDR2 SQIVND (reference sequence). The CDR3 loop spans 17 amino acids. The part of the CDR3 DNA that was read is TGTGCCAGTAGTGCCGCCCAAGGACTAGCGGCCAAAAACATT. Residues: CASSAAQGLAAKNI. The CDR3 reads in full as CASSAAQGLAAKNIQYF.